This T cell receptor beta chain was recorded in a study of blood T cell repertoires in COVID-19. This clone showed up just once. This CDR3 contains 13 residues. The germline V gene has CDR1 MDHEN and CDR2 SYDVKM. The V gene lost 6 bases and the J gene lost 4 bases, with 12 bases spanning the gap. Assay: immunoSEQ multiplex PCR; the TCRdb copy retains only in-frame clones and omits some. The sample includes 95,000 to 110,000 clones, 80% to 90% seen only once; the top ten take approximately 3.5%. Sequenced material: peripheral blood. The chain has TRBV28 and TRBJ1-2, with D unclear. This receptor was taken from a woman aged 60-75 years with acute or convalescent COVID-19. CDR3 nucleotide sequence: TGTGCCAGCAGGGTGGACTCTGGCTATGGCTACACCTTC. Its translation: CASRVDSGYGYTF.